This TCR beta chain was recovered during a study of shared clonotypes between healthy human individuals. This CDR3 region has 15 residues. With 2 bases clipped from V and 0 bases from J, the junction kept 2 bases outside the gene matches. Germline-derived CDR1 and CDR2 are MDHEN and SYDVKM. Libraries were prepared by immunoSEQ multiplex PCR; TCRdb keeps only in-frame clonotypes and omits some of them. The table has approximately 460,000 clones, 70% to 80% seen once. The sample consisted of PBMCs. The chain uses TRBV28 and TRBJ2-7, with 9 positions matching TRBD1. The origin of this receptor is a woman in her forties in good health. Some clones in this sample may be carry-over from other donors' samples. The chain's CDR3 is CASSLLGQGSYEQYF. CDR3 sequence (DNA): TGTGCCAGCAGTTTACTGGGACAGGGCTCCTACGAGCAGTACTTC.